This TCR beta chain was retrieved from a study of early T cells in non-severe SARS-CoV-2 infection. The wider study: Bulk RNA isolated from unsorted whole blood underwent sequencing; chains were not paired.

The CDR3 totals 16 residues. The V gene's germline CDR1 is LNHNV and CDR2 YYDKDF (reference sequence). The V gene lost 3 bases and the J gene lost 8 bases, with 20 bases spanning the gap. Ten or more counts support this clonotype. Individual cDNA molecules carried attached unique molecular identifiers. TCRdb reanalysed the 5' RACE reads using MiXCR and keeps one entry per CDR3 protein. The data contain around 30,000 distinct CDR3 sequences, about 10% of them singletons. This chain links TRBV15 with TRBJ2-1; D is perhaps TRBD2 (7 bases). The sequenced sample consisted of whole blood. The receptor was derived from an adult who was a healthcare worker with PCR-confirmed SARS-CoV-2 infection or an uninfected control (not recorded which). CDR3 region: CATSRTLGGASDEQFF. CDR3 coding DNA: TGTGCCACCAGCAGGACCTTAGGGGGGGCTTCCGATGAGCAGTTCTTC.